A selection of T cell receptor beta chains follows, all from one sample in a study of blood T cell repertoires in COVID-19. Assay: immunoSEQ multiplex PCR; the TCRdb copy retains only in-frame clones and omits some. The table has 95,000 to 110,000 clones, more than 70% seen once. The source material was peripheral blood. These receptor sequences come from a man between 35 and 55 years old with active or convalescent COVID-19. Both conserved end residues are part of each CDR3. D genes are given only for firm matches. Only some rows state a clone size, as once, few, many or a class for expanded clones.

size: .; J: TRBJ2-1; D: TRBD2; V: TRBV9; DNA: TGTGCCAGCAGCGTAGGCGGGAGCACCTACAATGAGCAGTTCTTC; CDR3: CASSVGGSTYNEQFF
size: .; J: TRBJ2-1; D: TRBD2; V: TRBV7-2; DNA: TGTGCCAGCAGCTCTAGCGGGGACACCTACAATGAGCAGTTCTTC; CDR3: CASSSSGDTYNEQFF
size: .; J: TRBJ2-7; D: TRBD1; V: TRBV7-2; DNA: TGTGCCAGCAGCCTACCTGGGCAGGGGGAGTACTTC; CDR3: CASSLPGQGEYF
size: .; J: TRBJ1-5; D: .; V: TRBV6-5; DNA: TGTGTCAGCAGGACTCTACAGGTTAGCAATCAGCCCCAGCATTTT; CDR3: CVSRTLQVSNQPQHF
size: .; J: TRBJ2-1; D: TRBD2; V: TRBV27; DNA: TGTGCCAGCAGTTTCAGGACTAGCGGGATAAAGGGCTACAATGAGCAGTTCTTC; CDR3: CASSFRTSGIKGYNEQFF
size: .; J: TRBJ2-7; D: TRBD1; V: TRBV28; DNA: TGTGCCAGCACGCACGGGACAGGTTACGAGCAGTACTTC; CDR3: CASTHGTGYEQYF
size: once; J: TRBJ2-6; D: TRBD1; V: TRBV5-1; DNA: TGCGCCAGCAGCTCCACCAGACAGGGCCTCTCTGGGGCCAACGTCCTGACTTTC; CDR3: CASSSTRQGLSGANVLTF
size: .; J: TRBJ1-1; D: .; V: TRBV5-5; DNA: TGTGCCAGCAGCTTAACAGTTATCCCCACTGAAGCTTTCTTT; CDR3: CASSLTVIPTEAFF
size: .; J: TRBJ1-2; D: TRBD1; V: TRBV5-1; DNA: TGCGCCAGCAGCTTGGTGGGACAGGGGGCTAGCGGCTACACCTTC; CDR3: CASSLVGQGASGYTF
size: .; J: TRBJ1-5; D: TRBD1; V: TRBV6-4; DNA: TGTGCCAGCAGTACTCACAGGGGGCAGCCCCAGCATTTT; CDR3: CASSTHRGQPQHF
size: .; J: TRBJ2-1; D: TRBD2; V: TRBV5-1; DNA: TGCGCCAGCAGCTTGAGGCTAGCGGTAACCTACAATGAGCAGTTCTTC; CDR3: CASSLRLAVTYNEQFF
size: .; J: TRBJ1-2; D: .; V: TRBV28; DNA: TGTGCCAGCAACATAGAGACAGGCTATGGCTACACCTTC; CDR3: CASNIETGYGYTF
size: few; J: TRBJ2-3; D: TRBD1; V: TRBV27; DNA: TGTGCCAGCAGTTTTGGCGACGGACAGGGGCTAACAGATACGCAGTATTTT; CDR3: CASSFGDGQGLTDTQYF
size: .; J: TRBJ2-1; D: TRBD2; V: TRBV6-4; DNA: TGTGCCAGCAGTTGGACTAGCGGGAGGAATGAGCAGTTCTTC; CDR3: CASSWTSGRNEQFF
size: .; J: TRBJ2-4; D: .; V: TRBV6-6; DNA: TGTGCCAGCAGTAGTCGCGGCGGGGAGGACATTCAGTACTTC; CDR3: CASSSRGGEDIQYF
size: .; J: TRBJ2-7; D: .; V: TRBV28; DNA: TGTGCCAGCAGGGGGAACGGGGAGACCTACGAGCAGTACTTC; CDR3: CASRGNGETYEQYF
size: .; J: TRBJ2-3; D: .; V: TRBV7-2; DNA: TGTGCCAGCAGCTGGGGAGGGGGGGATACGCAGTATTTT; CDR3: CASSWGGGDTQYF
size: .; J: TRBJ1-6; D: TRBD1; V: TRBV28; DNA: TGTGCCAGCAGTTTCCAGGGGGCAGATGATTCACCCCTCCACTTT; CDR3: CASSFQGADDSPLHF
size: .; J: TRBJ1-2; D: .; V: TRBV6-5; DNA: TGTGCCAGCGCCCCCGCACTTGGGCACTATGGCTACACCTTC; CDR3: CASAPALGHYGYTF
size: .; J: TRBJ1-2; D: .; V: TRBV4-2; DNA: TGTGCCAGCAGCCAAGCCGGAGGCCGGGTCGAATATGGCTACACCTTC; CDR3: CASSQAGGRVEYGYTF
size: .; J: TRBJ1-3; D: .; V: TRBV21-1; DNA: TGTGCCAGCAGCCGGGACAGGGGAGACAGAAACACCATATATTTT; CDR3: CASSRDRGDRNTIYF
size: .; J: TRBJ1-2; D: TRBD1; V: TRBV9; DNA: TGTGCCAGCAGCGCCGGGACAGAGCCCATCTTC; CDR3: CASSAGTEPIF
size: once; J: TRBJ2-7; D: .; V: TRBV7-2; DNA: TGTGCCAGCAGCCCTAGACACGAGCAGTACTTC; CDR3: CASSPRHEQYF
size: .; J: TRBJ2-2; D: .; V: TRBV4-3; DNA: TGCGCCAGCAGCCAACACGGGACTCTAGCCGGGGAGCTGTTTTTT; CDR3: CASSQHGTLAGELFF
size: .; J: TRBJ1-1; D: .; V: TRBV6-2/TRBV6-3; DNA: TGTGCCAGCAGTTACGGGGGGGCTAGCACTGAAGCTTTCTTT; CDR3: CASSYGGASTEAFF
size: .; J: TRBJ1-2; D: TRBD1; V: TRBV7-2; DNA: TGTGCCAGCAGCTTAGCCCCCGGGACAGTGGTGGTTTACACCTTC; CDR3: CASSLAPGTVVVYTF
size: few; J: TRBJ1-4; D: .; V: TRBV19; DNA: TGTGCCAGTAGTCGTCGAGGGATTAATGAAAAACTGTTTTTT; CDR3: CASSRRGINEKLFF
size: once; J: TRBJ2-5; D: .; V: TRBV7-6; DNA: TGTGCCAGCAGCCCCAGGCAGGGATTCCAAGAGACCCAGTACTTC; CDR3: CASSPRQGFQETQYF
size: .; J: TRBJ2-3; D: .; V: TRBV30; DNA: TGTGCCTGGAGTTCCGGACTATCCACAGATACGCAGTATTTT; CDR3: CAWSSGLSTDTQYF
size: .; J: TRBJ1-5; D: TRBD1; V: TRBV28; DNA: TGTGCCAGCACGTGGACAGGGGGCAATGGTCAGCCCCAGCATTTT; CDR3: CASTWTGGNGQPQHF
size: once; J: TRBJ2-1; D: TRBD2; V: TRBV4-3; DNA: TGCGCCAGCAGCCAAGAGCGGGAGGGCCCTTACAATGAGCAGTTCTTC; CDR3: CASSQEREGPYNEQFF
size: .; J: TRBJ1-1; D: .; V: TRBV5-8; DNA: TGTGCCAGCAGCCTGATAGCAGCACCCCTATTT; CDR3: CASSLIAAPLF
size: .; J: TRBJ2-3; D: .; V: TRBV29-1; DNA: TGCAGCGTTCTGTCCTACACAGATACGCAGTATTTT; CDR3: CSVLSYTDTQYF
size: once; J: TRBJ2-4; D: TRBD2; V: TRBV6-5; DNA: TGTGCCAGCTCCTCCGGGACTAGCCTAAACATTCAGTACTTC; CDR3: CASSSGTSLNIQYF
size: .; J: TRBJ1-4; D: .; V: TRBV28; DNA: TGTGCCAGCAATCCCTCAACTGGAAAACTGTTTTTT; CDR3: CASNPSTGKLFF
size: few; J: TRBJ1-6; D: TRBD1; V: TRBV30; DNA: TGTGCCTGGAGTGTCAGTAGGCAGGGGGCAGAGTCACCCCTCCACTTT; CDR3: CAWSVSRQGAESPLHF